This passage covers 17 T cell receptor beta chains from one sample sequenced in a study of T cells in Graves' hyperthyroidism and ophthalmopathy (dated by TCRdb to the late 2010s). Receptors were amplified or captured by multiplex PCR. The sequencer listed for this sample is Illumina HiSeq 2000. The TCR beta CDR3 regions were amplified from the RNA transcripts. For the first round of RT-PCR on the TCR CDR3, the HTBI primer set was used together with the Qiagen OneStep RT-PCR kit. In TCRdb, the public reads were trimmed at Q25 with fastp and aligned with MiXCR, with productive beta chains retained. All rows with the same CDR3 protein become a single entry with the most common DNA and genes. This sample holds about 640,000 distinct CDR3 sequences; more than 20% were observed only once. The biggest ten clones account for around a third of the sample. Sequencing input: blood. The source is a man between 25 and 39 years old with Graves' ophthalmopathy.

This clonotype was recorded at least ten times. J is TRBJ1-5 and V is TRBV3-1, with D maybe TRBD1 (5 bases). Germline CDR1 and CDR2: LGHDT and YNNKEL (reference sequence). V was cut by 1 base and J by 4 bases, with 8 bases left in between. CDR3 length: 14 residues. In DNA, the CDR3 is TGTGCCAGCAGCCAAGGCAGGGCTAATCAGCCCCAGCATTTT. Its protein is CASSQGRANQPQHF.

This chain uses TRBV29-1 with TRBJ2-2; D perhaps matches TRBD2 (7 bases). V lost 5 bases and J lost 4, with 14 bases in between. Germline CDR1 SQVTM, CDR2 ANQGSEA. The CDR3 length is 14 residues. CDR3 nucleotide sequence: TGCAGCGTTTTGGCGGGGGCGGGCACCGGGGAGCTGTTTTTT. The encoded protein is CSVLAGAGTGELFF.

This chain joins TRBV7-2 and TRBJ2-2; D not certain. The CDR3 runs to 15 residues. The V end lost 10 bases, the J end lost 6 bases, and 21 bases lay between the germline ends. CDR1 is SGHTA, CDR2 FQGNSA, per germline. CDR3 region: CATNQLDPIPGELFF. CDR3 DNA: TGTGCCACCAACCAATTGGACCCGATCCCCGGGGAGCTGTTTTTT. The full variable domain, completed using reference TRBV7-2 and TRBJ2-2, is GAGVSQSPSNKVTEKGKDVELRCDPISGHTALYWYRQSLGQGLEFLIYFQGNSAPDKSGLPSDRFSAERTGGSVSTLTIQRTQQEDSAVYLCATNQLDPIPGELFFGEGSRLTVL.

This clonotype was seen more than once but under ten times. V is TRBV6-1 and J is TRBJ1-5; D might be TRBD1 (5 bases). Germline-derived CDR1 and CDR2 are MNHNS and SASEGT. There are 14 residues in the CDR3. The ends were cut back, 2 bases at V and 7 bases at J, with 12 bases in the middle. CDR3 region: CASSERPGKQPQHF. The DNA of the CDR3 is TGTGCCAGCAGTGAAAGGCCAGGGAAACAGCCCCAGCATTTT.

V usage is TRBV18 and J usage is TRBJ2-7; the D is unclear. The CDR3 is 13 amino acids. Germline V lookup: CDR1 KGHSH, CDR2 LQKENI. Deletions cut 1 base from V and 3 bases from J, with 7 bases between. The CDR3 DNA reads TGTGCCAGCTCACCACTCAATTACTACGAGCAGTACTTC. It translates to CASSPLNYYEQYF.

In its sample, this clonotype was seen a few times. The gene calls are TRBV6-1 and TRBJ2-2; the D gene is possibly TRBD2 (5 bases). Germline V gene sequence: CDR1 MNHNS, CDR2 SASEGT. This CDR3 is 14 amino acids long. V was pared by 5 bases and J by 4 bases, with 11 bases between. Written as DNA, the CDR3 is TGTGCCAGCAGTCTTCAGCGGAGCACCGGGGAGCTGTTTTTT. Residues: CASSLQRSTGELFF.

This clonotype was counted a few times. The V call is TRBV14, the J call TRBJ2-5; maybe TRBD2 (5 bases). Trimming shortened V by 4 bases and J by 8 bases, and 14 bases separated the two germline ends. Germline values: CDR1 SGHDN, CDR2 FVKESK. The CDR3 totals 13 residues. For the CDR3, the DNA is TGTGCCAGCAGCCCGGTGGGCGGGCGCACCCAGTACTTC. As protein: CASSPVGGRTQYF.

This clonotype appeared a few times. The chain carries TRBV18 and TRBJ1-3; D unclear. V lost 3 bases and J lost 0, with 9 bases in between. The V gene's germline CDR1 is KGHSH and CDR2 LQKENI. There are 15 residues in the CDR3. The CDR3 DNA reads as TGTGCCAGCTCACCGGACGGGAACTCTGGAAACACCATATATTTT. It codes for CASSPDGNSGNTIYF.

The table lists this clonotype with many counts. The chain uses TRBV5-1 and TRBJ1-2; 8 nucleotides line up with TRBD1. V shed 0 bases and J 6 bases; nucleotides not matched to a gene: 4. Germline CDR1 is SGHRS and CDR2 is YFSETQ. This CDR3 has 14 amino acids. The chain's CDR3 is CASSLGQGTDGYTF. The CDR3 DNA reads as TGCGCCAGCAGCTTGGGACAGGGGACGGATGGCTACACCTTC. Full variable domain (remainder filled in from reference TRBV5-1 and TRBJ1-2): KAGVTQTPRYLIKTRGQQVTLSCSPISGHRSVSWYQQTPGQGLQFLFEYFSETQRNKGNFPGRFSGRQFSNSRSEMNVSTLELGDSALYLCASSLGQGTDGYTFGSGTRLTVV.

This clonotype was observed many times. This rearrangement joins TRBV3-1 to TRBJ2-2; no definite D call. The CDR3 extends over 11 amino acids. CDR1 LGHDT and CDR2 YNNKEL come from the germline V gene (reference sequence). With 8 bases removed from V and 4 bases from J, the gap between germline ends came to 5 bases. DNA for the CDR3: TGTGCCAGCTCTATCACCGGGGAGCTGTTTTTT. Its translation is CASSITGELFF.

This sequence joins TRBV30 and TRBJ2-1; the match to TRBD2 covers 11 bases. V dropped 1 base and J dropped 4; count of bases not matched to a gene: 9. The CDR3 contains 17 residues. The germline V gene has CDR1 GTSNPN and CDR2 SVGIG (reference sequence). CDR3 loop: CAWSGLAGRAEYNEQFF. In DNA, the CDR3 is TGTGCCTGGAGTGGACTAGCGGGGAGGGCTGAGTACAATGAGCAGTTCTTC.

In its sample, this clonotype was seen a few times. This chain connects TRBV2 to TRBJ1-2; a possible D gene is TRBD1 (6 bases). V shed 9 bases and J shed 4 bases, with 15 bases lying between them. Germline CDR1 and CDR2: SNHLY and FYNNEI. There are 13 residues in the CDR3. CDR3 coding DNA: TGTGCCAGTACAGGGTTTGGCCTCTATGGCTACACCTTC. It encodes CASTGFGLYGYTF.

The CDR3 is CASSFGLAGRAEQYF. As DNA, the CDR3 is TGTGCCAGCAGCTTCGGACTAGCGGGACGGGCCGAGCAGTACTTC. The chain carries TRBV5-6 and TRBJ2-7; 12 positions match TRBD2. V gave up 2 bases and J gave up 6 bases; unmatched junction bases: 6. Germline lookup yields CDR1 SGHDT and CDR2 YYEEEE. The CDR3 extends over 15 amino acids. The full variable domain, in which reference TRBV5-6 and TRBJ2-7 provide the parts outside the CDR3, is DAGVTQSPTHLIKTRGQQVTLRCSPKSGHDTVSWYQQALGQGPQFIFQYYEEEERQRGNFPDRFSGHQFPNYSSELNVNALLLGDSALYLCASSFGLAGRAEQYFGPGTRLTVT.

This chain joins TRBV20-1 and TRBJ2-1; 10 nucleotides agree with TRBD2. After removal of 8 bases from V and 0 bases from J, the junction contained 4 bases not matched to a gene. CDR3 length equals 14 residues. Germline V gene lookup returns CDR1 DFQATT and CDR2 SNEGSKA (reference sequence). The DNA of the CDR3 is TGCAGTATACTAGCGGGGATCTCCTACAATGAGCAGTTCTTC. Translating gives CSILAGISYNEQFF.

The table lists this clonotype with many counts. The chain recombines TRBV5-5 with TRBJ2-3; D might be TRBD1 (6 bases). Germline CDR1 is SGHKS and CDR2 is YYEKEE (reference sequence). Trimming cost V 3 bases and J 4 bases, with 12 bases left between them. The CDR3 spans 14 residues. The CDR3 sequence: CASSYEGVPDTQYF. CDR3 in DNA: TGTGCCAGCAGCTATGAGGGGGTTCCAGATACGCAGTATTTT.

This clonotype was counted only a few times. This chain joins TRBV5-4 and TRBJ2-1; 10 bases are a match to TRBD2. This CDR3 has 14 residues. Germline assignment: CDR1 SGHNT and CDR2 YYREEE (reference sequence). V trimming: 7 bases; J trimming: 6 bases; junction bases outside the gene matches: 7. The CDR3 reads CASGSGGGSNEQFF. CDR3 in DNA: TGTGCCAGCGGAAGCGGGGGGGGTAGCAATGAGCAGTTCTTC.

The table lists this clonotype with a few counts. The V and J genes are TRBV7-2 and TRBJ1-1; D uncertain. The germline V gene encodes CDR1 SGHTA and CDR2 FQGNSA. This CDR3 has 15 amino acids. The V end was cut by 5 bases, the J end by 4 bases, with 17 bases between. The CDR3 DNA follows: TGTGCCAGCAGCAAAACGCCCGGGTCGGGCACTGAAGCTTTCTTT. It specifies CASSKTPGSGTEAFF.